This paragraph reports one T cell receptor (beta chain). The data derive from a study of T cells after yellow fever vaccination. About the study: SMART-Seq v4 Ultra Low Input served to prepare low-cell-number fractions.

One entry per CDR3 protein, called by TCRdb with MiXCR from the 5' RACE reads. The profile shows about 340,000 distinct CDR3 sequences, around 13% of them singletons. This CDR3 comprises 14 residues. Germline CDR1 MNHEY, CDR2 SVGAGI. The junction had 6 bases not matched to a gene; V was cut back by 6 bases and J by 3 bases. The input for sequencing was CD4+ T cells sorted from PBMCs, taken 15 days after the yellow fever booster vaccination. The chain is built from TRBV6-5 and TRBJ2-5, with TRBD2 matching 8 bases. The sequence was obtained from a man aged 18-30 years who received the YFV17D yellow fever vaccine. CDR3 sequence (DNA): TGTGCCAGCAGGACTGCGGGGGGAAAAGAGACCCAGTACTTC. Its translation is CASRTAGGKETQYF.